This TCR beta chain stems from a study of shared clonotypes between healthy human individuals. General study findings and limits: Among the subsets, naive ones generally showed larger estimated richness than memory ones.

Germline V gives CDR1 LNHDA, CDR2 SQIVND (reference sequence). The V end was cut by 7 bases, the J end by 3 bases, with 13 bases between. The CDR3 is 14 amino acids. Roughly 200 ng DNA, around 30,000 T cell genomes, went into each sorted-subset replicate PCR. The data were produced by immunoSEQ multiplex PCR, yet TCRdb's version contains in-frame clones alone and is incomplete. The repertoire consists of millions of clones, with 93% occurring once and the leading ten covering 1.5% to 2%. CD45RO negativity and positive selection for CCR7 defined naive CD8 cells, a population that excluded terminally differentiated effector memory CD45RA+ cells. About this clone: Antigen: not known.

Sequencing input: naive CD8+ T cells from PBMCs. The chain recombines TRBV19 with TRBJ1-5; D call uncertain. This sequence was found in a man aged 18 to 35 in good health. Some clones in this sample may be carry-over from other donors' samples. For the CDR3, the DNA is TGTGCCAGTAATGGCAACCAAATCAATCAGCCCCAGCATTTT. This sequence encodes CASNGNQINQPQHF.